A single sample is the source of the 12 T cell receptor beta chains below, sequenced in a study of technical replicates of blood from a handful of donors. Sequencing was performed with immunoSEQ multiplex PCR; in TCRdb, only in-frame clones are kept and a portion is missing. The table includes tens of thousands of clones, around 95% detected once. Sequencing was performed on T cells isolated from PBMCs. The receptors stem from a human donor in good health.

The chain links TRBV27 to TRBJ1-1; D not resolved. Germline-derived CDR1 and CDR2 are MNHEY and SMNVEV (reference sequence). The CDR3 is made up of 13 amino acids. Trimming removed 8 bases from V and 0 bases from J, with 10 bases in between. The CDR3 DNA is TGTGCCAGCTCATCTATCATGAACACTGAAGCTTTCTTT. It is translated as CASSSIMNTEAFF.

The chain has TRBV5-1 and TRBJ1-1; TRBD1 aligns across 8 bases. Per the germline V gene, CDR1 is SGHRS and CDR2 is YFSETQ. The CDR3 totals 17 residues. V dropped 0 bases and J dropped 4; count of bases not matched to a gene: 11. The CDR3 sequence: CASSLGLGQVPGTEAFF. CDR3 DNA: TGCGCCAGCAGCTTGGGGCTGGGACAGGTCCCGGGCACTGAAGCTTTCTTT.

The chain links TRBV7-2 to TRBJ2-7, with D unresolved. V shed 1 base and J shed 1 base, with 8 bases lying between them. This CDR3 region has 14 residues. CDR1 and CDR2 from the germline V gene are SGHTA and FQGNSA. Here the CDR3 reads CASSLGLVSYEQYF. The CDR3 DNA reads TGTGCCAGCAGCTTAGGGCTGGTTTCCTACGAGCAGTACTTC.

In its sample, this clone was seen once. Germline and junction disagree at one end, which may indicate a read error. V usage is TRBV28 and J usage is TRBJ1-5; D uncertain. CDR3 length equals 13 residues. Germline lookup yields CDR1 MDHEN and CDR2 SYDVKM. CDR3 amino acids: CASSFYSHQPQHF. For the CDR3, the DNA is TGTGCCAGCAGTTTCTATAGCCATCAGCCCCAGCATTTT. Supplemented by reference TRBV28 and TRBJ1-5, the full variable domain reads DVKVTQSSRYLVKRTGEKVFLECVQDMDHENMFWYRQDPGLGLRLIYFSYDVKMKEKGDIPEGYSVSREKKERFSLILESASTNQTSMYLCASSFYSHQPQHFGDGTRLSIL.

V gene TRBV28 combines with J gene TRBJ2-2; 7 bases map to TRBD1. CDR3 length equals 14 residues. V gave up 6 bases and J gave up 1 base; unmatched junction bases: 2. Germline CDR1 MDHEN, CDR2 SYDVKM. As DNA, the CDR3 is TGTGCCAGCAGGTCAGGGGGGAACACCGGGGAGCTGTTTTTT. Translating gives CASRSGGNTGELFF.

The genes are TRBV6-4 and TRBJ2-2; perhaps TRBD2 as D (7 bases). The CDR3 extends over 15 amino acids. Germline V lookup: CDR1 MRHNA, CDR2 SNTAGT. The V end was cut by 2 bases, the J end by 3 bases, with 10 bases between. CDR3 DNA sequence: TGTGCCAGCAGTGACGAGGGGGGGGACACCGGGGAGCTGTTTTTT. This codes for CASSDEGGDTGELFF.

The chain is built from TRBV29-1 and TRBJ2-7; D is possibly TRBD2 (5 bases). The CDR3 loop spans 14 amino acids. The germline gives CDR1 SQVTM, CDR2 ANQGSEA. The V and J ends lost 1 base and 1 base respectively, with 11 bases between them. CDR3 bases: TGCAGCGTTGAAGTTCGGGCGGGTTCCTACGAGCAGTACTTC. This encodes CSVEVRAGSYEQYF.

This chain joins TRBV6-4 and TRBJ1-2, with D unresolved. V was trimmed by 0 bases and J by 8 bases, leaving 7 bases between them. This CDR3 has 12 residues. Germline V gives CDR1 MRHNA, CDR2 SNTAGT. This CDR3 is CASSDSVGGYTF. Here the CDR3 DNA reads TGTGCCAGCAGTGACTCCGTCGGGGGCTACACCTTC.

The CDR3 DNA is TGTGCCATCAGTGACCCCCCGAGTAGGGGGACTGAAGCTTTCTTT. It encodes CAISDPPSRGTEAFF. The chain couples TRBV10-3 to TRBJ1-1, with D tentatively TRBD1 (6 bases). Trimming removed 3 bases at V and 5 bases at J, with 16 bases between. Per the germline V gene, CDR1 is ENHRY and CDR2 is SYGVKD. The CDR3 length is 15 residues.

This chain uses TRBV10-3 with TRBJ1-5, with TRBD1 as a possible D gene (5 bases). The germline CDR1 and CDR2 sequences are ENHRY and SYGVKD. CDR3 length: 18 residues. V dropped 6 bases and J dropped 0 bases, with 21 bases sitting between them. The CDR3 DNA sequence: TGTGCCATCAGCTCGACGGGGGGTGGCTCCCGTAGCAATCAGCCCCAGCATTTT. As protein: CAISSTGGGSRSNQPQHF.

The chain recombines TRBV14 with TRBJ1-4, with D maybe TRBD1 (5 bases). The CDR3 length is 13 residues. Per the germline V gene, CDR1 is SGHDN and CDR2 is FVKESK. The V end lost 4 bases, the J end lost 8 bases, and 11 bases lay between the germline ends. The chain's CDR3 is CASSPQGGEKLFF. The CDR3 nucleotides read TGTGCCAGCAGCCCGCAGGGTGGAGAAAAACTGTTTTTT.

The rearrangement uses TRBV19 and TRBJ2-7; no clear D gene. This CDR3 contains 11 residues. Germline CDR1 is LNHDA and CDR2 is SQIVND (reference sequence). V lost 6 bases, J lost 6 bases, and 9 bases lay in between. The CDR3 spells CASRTTREQYF. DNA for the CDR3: TGTGCCAGTAGGACGACACGCGAGCAGTACTTC.